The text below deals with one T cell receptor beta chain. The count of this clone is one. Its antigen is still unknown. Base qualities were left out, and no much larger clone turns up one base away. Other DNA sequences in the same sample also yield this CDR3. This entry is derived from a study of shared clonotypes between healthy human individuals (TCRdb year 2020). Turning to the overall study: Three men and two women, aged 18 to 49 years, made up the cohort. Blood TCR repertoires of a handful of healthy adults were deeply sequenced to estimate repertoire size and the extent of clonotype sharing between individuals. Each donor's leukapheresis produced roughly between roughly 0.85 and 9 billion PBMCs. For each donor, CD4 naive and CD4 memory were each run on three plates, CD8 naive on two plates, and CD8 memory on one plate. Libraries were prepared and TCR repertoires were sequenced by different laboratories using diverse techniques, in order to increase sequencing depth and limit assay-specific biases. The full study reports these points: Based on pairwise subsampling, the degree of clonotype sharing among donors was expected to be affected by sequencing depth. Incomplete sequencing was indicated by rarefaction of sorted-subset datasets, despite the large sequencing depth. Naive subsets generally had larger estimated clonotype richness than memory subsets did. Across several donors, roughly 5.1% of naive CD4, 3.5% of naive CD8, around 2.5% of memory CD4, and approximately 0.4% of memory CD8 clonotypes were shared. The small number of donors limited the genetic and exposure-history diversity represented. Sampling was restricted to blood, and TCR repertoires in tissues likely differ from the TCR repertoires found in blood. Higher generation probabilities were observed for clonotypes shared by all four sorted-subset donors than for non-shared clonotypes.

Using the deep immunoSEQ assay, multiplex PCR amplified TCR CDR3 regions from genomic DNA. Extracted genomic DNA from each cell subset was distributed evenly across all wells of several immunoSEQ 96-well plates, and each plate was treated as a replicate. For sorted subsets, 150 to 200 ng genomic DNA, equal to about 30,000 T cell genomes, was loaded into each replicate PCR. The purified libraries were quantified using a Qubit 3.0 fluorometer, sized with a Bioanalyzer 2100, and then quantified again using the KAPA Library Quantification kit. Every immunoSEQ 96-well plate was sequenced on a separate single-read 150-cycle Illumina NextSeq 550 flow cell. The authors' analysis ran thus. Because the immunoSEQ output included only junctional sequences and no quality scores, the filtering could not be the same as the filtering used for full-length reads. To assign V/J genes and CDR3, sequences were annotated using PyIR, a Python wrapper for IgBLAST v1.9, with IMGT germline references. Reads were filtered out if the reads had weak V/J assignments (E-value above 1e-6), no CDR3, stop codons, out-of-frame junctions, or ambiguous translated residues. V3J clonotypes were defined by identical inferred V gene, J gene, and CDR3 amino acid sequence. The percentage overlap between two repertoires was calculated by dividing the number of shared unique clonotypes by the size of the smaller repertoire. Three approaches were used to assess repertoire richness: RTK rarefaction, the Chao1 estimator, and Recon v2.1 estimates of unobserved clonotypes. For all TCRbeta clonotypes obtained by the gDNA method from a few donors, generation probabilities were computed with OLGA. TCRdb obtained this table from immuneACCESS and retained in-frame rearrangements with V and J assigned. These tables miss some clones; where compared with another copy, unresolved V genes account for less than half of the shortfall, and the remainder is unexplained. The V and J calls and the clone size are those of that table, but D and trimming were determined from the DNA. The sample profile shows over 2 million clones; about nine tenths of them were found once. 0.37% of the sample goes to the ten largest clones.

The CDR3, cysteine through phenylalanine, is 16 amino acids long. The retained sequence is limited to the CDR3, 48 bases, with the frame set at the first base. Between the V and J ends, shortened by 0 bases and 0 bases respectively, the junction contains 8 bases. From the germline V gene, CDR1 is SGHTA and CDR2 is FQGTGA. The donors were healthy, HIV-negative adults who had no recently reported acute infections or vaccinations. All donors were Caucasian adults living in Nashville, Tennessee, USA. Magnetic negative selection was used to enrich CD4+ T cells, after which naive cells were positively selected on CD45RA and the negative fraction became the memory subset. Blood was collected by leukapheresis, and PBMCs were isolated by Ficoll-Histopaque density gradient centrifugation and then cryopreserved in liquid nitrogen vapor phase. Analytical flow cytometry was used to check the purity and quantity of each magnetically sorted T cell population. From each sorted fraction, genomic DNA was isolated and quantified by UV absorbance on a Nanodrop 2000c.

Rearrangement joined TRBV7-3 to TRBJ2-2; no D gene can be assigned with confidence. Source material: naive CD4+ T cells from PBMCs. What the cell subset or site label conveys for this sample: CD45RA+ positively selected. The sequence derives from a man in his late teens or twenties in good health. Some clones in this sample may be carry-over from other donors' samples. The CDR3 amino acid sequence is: CASSLTSAANTGELFF. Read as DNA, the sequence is TGTGCCAGCAGCTTAACGTCGGCAGCGAACACCGGGGAGCTGTTTTTT. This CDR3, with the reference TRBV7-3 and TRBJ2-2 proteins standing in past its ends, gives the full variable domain GAGVSQTPSNKVTEKGKYVELRCDPISGHTALYWYRQSLGQGPEFLIYFQGTGAADDSGLPNDRFFAVRPEGSVSTLKIQRTERGDSAVYLCASSLTSAANTGELFFGEGSRLTVL.